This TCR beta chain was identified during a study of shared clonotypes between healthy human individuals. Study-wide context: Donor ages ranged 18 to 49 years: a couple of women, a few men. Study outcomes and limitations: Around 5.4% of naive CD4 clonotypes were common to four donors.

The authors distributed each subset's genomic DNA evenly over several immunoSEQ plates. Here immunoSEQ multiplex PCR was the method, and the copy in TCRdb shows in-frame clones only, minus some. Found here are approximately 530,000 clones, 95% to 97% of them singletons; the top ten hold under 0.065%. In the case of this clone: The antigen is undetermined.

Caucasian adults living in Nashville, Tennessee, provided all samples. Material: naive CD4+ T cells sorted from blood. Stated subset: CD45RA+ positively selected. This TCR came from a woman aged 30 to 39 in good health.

CDR3 protein: CASSEGEEVEQYF. The CDR3 DNA sequence: TGTGCCAGCAGTGAAGGGGAGGAGGTCGAGCAGTACTTC. The chain recombines TRBV6-1 with TRBJ2-7; D is perhaps TRBD2 (6 bases). Germline CDR1 is MNHNS and CDR2 is SASEGT. V lost 1 base and J 6 bases, leaving 10 bases between the germline ends. This CDR3 spans 13 amino acids.